The 22 T cell receptor beta chains below all came from one sample that was sequenced in a study of CD8+CD57+ T cells in acquired aplastic anemia. TCR beta VDJ and CDR3 were profiled, and genomic DNA was the template. TCRdb analysed the reads with MiXCR anew, one entry per CDR3 protein. The sample lists 130,000 or so distinct CDR3 sequences, 41% occurring once. The sample comprised sorted CD4+, CD8+, or CD8+CD57+ T cells (not recorded which) from PBMCs. These TCRs come from a human donor in good health, serving as a control.

This clonotype was seen many times. The chain employs TRBV5-1 and TRBJ1-2; TRBD1 is a possible D gene (5 bases). The germline CDR1 and CDR2 sequences are SGHRS and YFSETQ. This CDR3 region has 14 residues. Trimming stripped 4 bases from V and 6 bases from J, with 16 bases between. The CDR3 DNA sequence: TGCGCCAGCAGCGGGCAGGGAATTTCGGATGGCTACACCTTC. Amino acids: CASSGQGISDGYTF.

Ten or more counts support this clonotype. The CDR3 is CASSSGQGGQPQHF. DNA of the CDR3: TGTGCCAGCAGCTCAGGACAGGGGGGTCAGCCCCAGCATTTT. The V call is TRBV3-1, the J call TRBJ1-5, with 10 bases fitting TRBD1. V was clipped by 5 bases and J by 6 bases; unmatched bases: 4. CDR3 length equals 14 residues. Germline values: CDR1 LGHDT, CDR2 YNNKEL (reference sequence).

For this clonotype: A read error may explain this, as a much larger clone is one base away. J is TRBJ2-2 and V is TRBV10-2, with D possibly matching TRBD2 (6 bases). The CDR3 has 16 residues. The V gene's germline CDR1 is WSHSY and CDR2 SAAADI. The CDR3 nucleotides are TGTGCCAGCAGCGTCGGTGGGGGGTATGTCACCGGGGAGCCGTTTTTT. This codes for CASSVGGGYVTGEPFF.

This clonotype was observed many times. This rearrangement joins TRBV19 to TRBJ2-6, with TRBD2 identical over 11 bases. V lost 1 base and J lost 0; bases outside the gene matches: 2. The CDR3 length is 18 residues. Germline-derived CDR1 and CDR2 are LNHDA and SQIVND (reference sequence). DNA of the CDR3: TGTGCCAGTAGTATAGGTAGCGGGGGGGCCTCTGGGGCCAACGTCCTGACTTTC. This encodes CASSIGSGGASGANVLTF.

In its sample, this clonotype was seen a few times. This chain joins TRBV6-1 and TRBJ1-2, with D hard to call. Trimming left V 6 bases short and J 3 bases short, with 23 bases between. This CDR3 spans 17 amino acids. Germline values: CDR1 MNHNS, CDR2 SASEGT. In nucleotides, the CDR3 is TGTGCCAGCAGCCTCATAATTAGCTTGGTTGCAGACTATGGCTACACCTTC. It specifies CASSLIISLVADYGYTF.

The chain joins TRBV24-1 to TRBJ2-3, with TRBD2 matching 14 bases. Germline lookup yields CDR1 KGHDR and CDR2 SFDVKD. The CDR3 is 17 residues long. V trimming: 2 bases; J trimming: 2 bases; junction bases outside the gene matches: 2. The CDR3 reads CATSDWTSGGLTDTQYF. The DNA of the CDR3 is TGTGCCACCAGTGATTGGACTAGCGGGGGGCTCACAGATACGCAGTATTTT.

This clonotype was counted ten times or more. The V gene is TRBV15, the J gene TRBJ1-1; D unclear. Germline assignment: CDR1 LNHNV and CDR2 YYDKDF (reference sequence). This CDR3 comprises 13 residues. The ends were cut back, 0 bases at V and 4 bases at J, with 6 bases in the middle. The CDR3 protein is CATSRDVSTEAFF. The CDR3 nucleotides are TGTGCCACCAGCAGAGATGTCAGCACTGAAGCTTTCTTT.

There are a few counts of this clonotype. This sequence joins TRBV18 and TRBJ1-2; unclear D gene. The CDR3 totals 16 residues. Germline-derived CDR1 and CDR2 are KGHSH and LQKENI. Trimming took 3 bases from V and 0 from J, leaving 14 bases between them. CDR3 protein: CASSPVESQANYGYTF. The CDR3, as DNA: TGTGCCAGCTCACCGGTCGAGAGTCAAGCTAACTATGGCTACACCTTC.

This sequence joins TRBV28 and TRBJ1-1; weak D call: TRBD1 (5 bases). Germline V gene sequence: CDR1 MDHEN, CDR2 SYDVKM. The germline V and J ends were trimmed by 6 bases and 1 base, with 15 bases remaining between them. There are 15 residues in the CDR3. The CDR3 coding sequence is TGTGCCAGCAGAGACAGATCTGTTCCGAACACTGAAGCTTTCTTT. Amino acid sequence: CASRDRSVPNTEAFF.

This clonotype was observed many times. The genes are TRBV19 and TRBJ2-2; D remains ambiguous. CDR3 size: 14 residues. V dropped 3 bases and J dropped 4 bases, with 9 bases sitting between them. Germline V gives CDR1 LNHDA, CDR2 SQIVND (reference sequence). The CDR3 bases are TGTGCCAGTAGTATTCCAGGAATCACCGGGGAGCTGTTTTTT. It encodes CASSIPGITGELFF.

The DNA of the CDR3 is TGTGCCAGCAGTCCCCCCTCCCGGGGCACTGAAGCTTTCTTT. Translation: CASSPPSRGTEAFF. V is TRBV15 and J is TRBJ1-1, with D unclear. From germline, CDR1 is LNHNV and CDR2 YYDKDF (reference sequence). Trimming pared 10 bases from V and 4 bases from J, leaving 19 bases between. CDR3 length: 14 residues.

In this sample, this clonotype turned up many times. This chain uses TRBV12-3 or TRBV12-4 with TRBJ2-1, with a possible D match to TRBD2 (5 bases). This CDR3 is built from 15 residues. Trimming removed 5 bases at V and 2 bases at J, with 13 bases between. CDR3 amino acids: CASSQDFSTYNEQFF. CDR3 sequence (DNA): TGTGCCAGCAGTCAGGACTTCTCCACCTACAATGAGCAGTTCTTC.

In this sample, this clonotype turned up many times. The rearrangement joins TRBV24-1 to TRBJ1-5; tentatively, D is TRBD1 (6 bases). CDR3 length: 14 residues. Per the germline V gene, CDR1 is KGHDR and CDR2 is SFDVKD. V was pared by 2 bases and J by 2 bases, with 6 bases between. In DNA, the CDR3 is TGTGCCACCAGTGATTCAGGGGGCAATCAGCCCCAGCATTTT. Its protein product is CATSDSGGNQPQHF.

This clonotype was detected a few times. This rearrangement joins TRBV30 to TRBJ2-5; no firm D call. V lost 2 bases, J lost 5 bases, and 9 bases lay in between. Germline V gene lookup returns CDR1 GTSNPN and CDR2 SVGIG (reference sequence). The CDR3 consists of 12 residues. CDR3 nucleotide sequence: TGTGCCTGGAGTAGAAAAGTCGAGACCCAGTACTTC. This translates into CAWSRKVETQYF.

This clonotype was counted at least ten times. The gene calls are TRBV24-1 and TRBJ2-1; the match to TRBD2 covers 7 bases. This CDR3 has 13 residues. CDR1 KGHDR and CDR2 SFDVKD come from the germline V gene. V shed 2 bases and J 11 bases; nucleotides not matched to a gene: 5. The DNA of the CDR3 is TGTGCCACCAGTGATTGGGCTAGCGGTAAGCAGTTCTTC. Translation gives CATSDWASGKQFF.

There are many counts of this clonotype. The chain joins TRBV10-3 to TRBJ1-1, with a possible D match to TRBD1 (6 bases). Looked up from germline, CDR1 is ENHRY and CDR2 is SYGVKD. The CDR3 length is 14 residues. The V gene lost 11 bases and the J gene lost 5 bases, with 21 bases spanning the gap. Here the CDR3 DNA reads TGTGCCTCCCTACCGACTACAGGGAAGACTGAAGCTTTCTTT. Protein: CASLPTTGKTEAFF.

This clonotype occurred many times. The chain has TRBV5-1 and TRBJ1-3, with TRBD1 identical over 7 bases. The V segment lost 0 bases and the J segment 0 bases; nucleotides outside the gene matches: 0. The CDR3 length is 15 residues. Germline V gene sequence: CDR1 SGHRS, CDR2 YFSETQ. CDR3: CASSLGDSSGNTIYF. CDR3 coding DNA: TGCGCCAGCAGCTTGGGGGACAGCTCTGGAAACACCATATATTTT.

This clonotype was found many times. The chain employs TRBV14 and TRBJ1-3; D not resolved. V shed 2 bases and J shed 0 bases, with 11 bases lying between them. Germline-derived CDR1 and CDR2 are SGHDN and FVKESK. The CDR3 totals 16 residues. The CDR3 spells CASSQSGFSSGNTIYF. Written as DNA, the CDR3 is TGTGCCAGCAGCCAATCCGGGTTCAGCTCTGGAAACACCATATATTTT.

The rearrangement joins TRBV6-5 to TRBJ1-6, with 10 bases identical to TRBD1. CDR3 size: 15 residues. CDR1 and CDR2 (germline): MNHEY, SVGAGI. The junction had 4 bases not matched to a gene; V was cut back by 2 bases and J by 9 bases. The CDR3 here is CASSYADRGSSPLHF. CDR3 DNA: TGTGCCAGCAGTTACGCGGACAGGGGGAGTTCACCCCTCCACTTT.

Ten or more counts support this clonotype. V usage is TRBV20-1 and J usage is TRBJ1-2; 10 bases align to TRBD1. The CDR3 is made up of 15 amino acids. V shed 6 bases, J shed 3 bases, and the junction held 10 bases outside the gene matches. Germline values: CDR1 DFQATT, CDR2 SNEGSKA (reference sequence). CDR3 bases: TGCAGTGCCCTCGGACAGGGGACAGGGGACTATGGCTACACCTTC. It encodes CSALGQGTGDYGYTF.

This clonotype was counted at least ten times. The J gene is TRBJ2-1, the V gene TRBV19; TRBD2 aligns across 11 bases. Germline V gives CDR1 LNHDA, CDR2 SQIVND (reference sequence). After removal of 5 bases from V and 6 bases from J, the junction contained 6 bases not matched to a gene. There are 15 residues in the CDR3. The CDR3, as DNA: TGTGCCAGTAGTCTACTTAGCGGGAGGGGCAATGAGCAGTTCTTC. Translated: CASSLLSGRGNEQFF.

V is TRBV7-6 and J is TRBJ2-6; TRBD1 matches at 9 bases. The CDR3 loop spans 20 amino acids. J lost 1 base, V lost 5 bases, and 15 bases had no gene match. Germline lookup yields CDR1 SGHVS and CDR2 FNYEAQ. This chain's CDR3 is CASSLRVPGQGPSGANVLTF. The DNA for the CDR3 is TGTGCCAGCAGCCTTCGCGTACCGGGACAGGGTCCTTCTGGGGCCAACGTCCTGACTTTC.